The rows below give T cell receptor beta chains drawn from one sample of a study of T cell repertoires in cytomegalovirus infection. TCRdb independently ran MiXCR on the reads; one entry per CDR3 protein. The sample carries about 470,000 distinct CDR3 sequences, roughly 42% recorded once. Their recognized antigens are unknown. The sequences come from cultured PBMCs, collected from culture after CMV antigen stimulation. The receptors shown here come from a human donor in good health (CMV status not recorded). Some clones in this sample may be carry-over from other donors' samples. Both conserved end residues are part of each CDR3. A D gene is named only where the DNA matches it firmly. Clone size is not always given. Where it is, it says once, few, many or a class for expanded clones.

TRBV7-4,TRBJ2-3,NA,NA,TGTGCCAGCAGCCCCCGGGGTCGAGGATCCCTTAGCACAGATACGCAGTATTTT,CASSPRGRGSLSTDTQYF
TRBV27,TRBJ2-5,TRBD1,NA,TGTGCCAGCAGTTCCAGGGGGCGCCCCCAAGAGACCCAGTACTTC,CASSSRGRPQETQYF
TRBV6-5,TRBJ1-1,NA,NA,TGTGCCAGCAGACAAGATGCGGGCCCGAGCACTGAAGCTTTCTTT,CASRQDAGPSTEAFF
TRBV7-8,TRBJ2-3,NA,many,TGTGCCAGCAGCTTGGTGACCACAGATACGCAGTATTTT,CASSLVTTDTQYF
TRBV19,TRBJ1-1,NA,NA,TGTGCCAGTAGATTGCAGGGCGGAGGACACACTGAAGCTTTCTTT,CASRLQGGGHTEAFF
TRBV10-3,TRBJ2-7,NA,NA,TGTGCCATCAGTGAGTCGAAGAGCCAGGACGAGCAGTACTTC,CAISESKSQDEQYF
TRBV6-1,TRBJ1-2,TRBD1,NA,TGTGCCAGCAGTTACAGGCAATTGGGACAGGGGGCCTATGGCTACACCTTC,CASSYRQLGQGAYGYTF
TRBV12-3/TRBV12-4,TRBJ2-5,NA,NA,TGTGCCAGCAGTTACGGGGATATACCAGAGACCCAGTACTTC,CASSYGDIPETQYF
TRBV7-8,TRBJ2-7,NA,NA,TGTGCCAGCACCACTGGCCGAAACTACGAGCAGTACTTC,CASTTGRNYEQYF
TRBV5-4,TRBJ2-1,NA,NA,TGTGCCAGCAGCTTAACAGGAACCAATGAGCAGTTCTTC,CASSLTGTNEQFF
TRBV12-3/TRBV12-4,TRBJ2-5,NA,few,TGTGCCAGCAGTTTGGGGATCGGGACGGGAAGCCAAGAGACCCAGTACTTC,CASSLGIGTGSQETQYF
TRBV6-1,TRBJ1-5,TRBD1,few,TGTGCCAGCAGCCCGGACAGGGCGGCTAGCCAGCCCCAGCATTTT,CASSPDRAASQPQHF
TRBV10-3,TRBJ1-4,NA,NA,TGTGCCATCAGTGGAACAGGGAGGGAAAAACTGTTTTTT,CAISGTGREKLFF
TRBV19,TRBJ2-2,NA,NA,TGTGCCAGTAGTACAATTTTACAGGTCACCGGGGAGCTGTTTTTT,CASSTILQVTGELFF
TRBV23-1,TRBJ2-3,TRBD1,few,TGCGCCAGCAGTCCTAGGACAGGGGGCGCAGATACGCAGTATTTT,CASSPRTGGADTQYF
TRBV6-1,TRBJ2-3,NA,NA,TGTGCCAGCAGTGAAACCCGATACGGTCCGGGGGCAGTCACAGATACGCAGTATTTT,CASSETRYGPGAVTDTQYF
TRBV19,TRBJ2-7,TRBD2,NA,TGTGCCAGTACCCCGAGGGGGACTAGCGGAGTCTACGAGCAGTACTTC,CASTPRGTSGVYEQYF
TRBV11-2,TRBJ2-1,NA,NA,TGTGCCAGCAGCTTAGTTGGGACGAGGGGGAGAATCCCGTTCTTC,CASSLVGTRGRIPFF
TRBV10-3,TRBJ2-5,TRBD2,NA,TGTGCCAACCAACTAGCGCCGGAAGAGACCCAGTACTTC,CANQLAPEETQYF
TRBV7-2,TRBJ2-7,TRBD2,NA,TGTGCCAGCAGCCGTTGGGCTCGAGCGGGAGGGGCCTACGAGCAGTACTTC,CASSRWARAGGAYEQYF
TRBV18,TRBJ2-2,NA,NA,TGTGCCAGCTCACCAGGGACCATTGACACCGGGGAGCTGTTTTTT,CASSPGTIDTGELFF
TRBV6-2/TRBV6-3,TRBJ2-3,TRBD2,many,TGTGCCAGCAGTTCACCTCATAGCGGGGGTTCAGATACGCAGTATTTT,CASSSPHSGGSDTQYF
TRBV10-3,TRBJ2-2,NA,NA,TGTGCCATCCTAAGGGACACCGGGGAGCTGTTTTTT,CAILRDTGELFF
TRBV7-6,TRBJ2-5,NA,NA,TGTGCCAGCAGCTCATTCGCGGGACAGAGGGAGACCCAGTACTTC,CASSSFAGQRETQYF
TRBV5-8,TRBJ1-6,NA,NA,TGTGCCAGCAGCTTATTTGCGTCACCCCTCCACTTT,CASSLFASPLHF
TRBV19,TRBJ1-5,NA,NA,TGTGCCAGTAGTATAGGAGACGGATTCAATCAGCCCCAGCATTTT,CASSIGDGFNQPQHF
TRBV6-1,TRBJ2-4,NA,NA,TGTGCCAGCAGGTCGTGGGGGACCAAAAACATTCAGTACTTC,CASRSWGTKNIQYF